The rows below give T cell receptor beta chains drawn from one sample of a study of T cell responses to AZD1222 COVID-19 vaccine. Here immunoSEQ multiplex PCR was the method, and the copy in TCRdb shows in-frame clones only, minus some. The sample has around 140,000 clones, about 92% seen once. The sample was peripheral blood, taken on day 0 of AZD1222 vaccination. The receptors derive from an adult in good health. Both conserved end residues are part of each CDR3. The order of the fields is V gene, D gene, J gene, clone size, CDR3 protein, CDR3 DNA. A D gene is named only where the DNA matches it firmly. Clone sizes are given selectively: once, few, many, or a class where the clone is expanded.

>TRBV5-1|TRBD1|TRBJ2-1|.
CASNRDRRYNEQFF
TGCGCCAGCAACCGGGACAGGAGGTACAATGAGCAGTTCTTC
>TRBV5-1|.|TRBJ1-6|.
CASSLSPSGESPLHF
TGCGCCAGCAGCTTATCGCCCTCCGGGGAATCACCCCTCCACTTT
>TRBV5-4|.|TRBJ2-7|.
CASSFDNEQYF
TGTGCCAGCAGCTTCGACAACGAGCAGTACTTC
>TRBV15|.|TRBJ1-3|.
CATSRAPGPPSTIYF
TGTGCCACCAGCAGAGCCCCGGGCCCTCCCAGCACCATATATTTT
>TRBV30|TRBD1|TRBJ1-1|.
CAWRDPQGANTEAFF
TGTGCCTGGAGAGATCCCCAGGGGGCGAACACTGAAGCTTTCTTT
>TRBV3-1/TRBV3-2|.|TRBJ1-2|.
CASSQTPGTTYSYTF
TGTGCCAGCAGCCAAACGCCCGGGACGACCTATAGCTACACCTTC
>TRBV29-1|.|TRBJ1-3|.
CSVWTDTIYF
TGCAGCGTTTGGACAGACACCATATATTTT
>TRBV27|.|TRBJ2-7|once
CASSFKTGPYEQYF
TGTGCCAGCAGTTTTAAAACAGGGCCCTACGAGCAGTACTTC
>TRBV27|.|TRBJ1-6|.
CASSFRRGGGNYNSPLHF
TGTGCCAGCAGTTTCCGCCGAGGAGGGGGGAACTATAATTCACCCCTCCACTTT
>TRBV5-6|.|TRBJ1-1|.
CASSLQGRRSEAFF
TGTGCCAGCAGCTTGCAGGGGAGGAGGTCTGAAGCTTTCTTT
>TRBV19|.|TRBJ1-1|.
CASSLLHRDTEAFF
TGTGCCAGTAGTCTCCTCCACAGGGACACTGAAGCTTTCTTT
>TRBV5-4|.|TRBJ2-5|.
CASSLAGLGGETQYF
TGTGCCAGCAGCTTGGCTGGACTAGGGGGAGAGACCCAGTACTTC
>TRBV6-5|.|TRBJ2-5|.
CASSYGSLQETQYF
TGTGCCAGCAGTTACGGCAGCCTCCAAGAGACCCAGTACTTC
>TRBV5-1|.|TRBJ1-2|.
CASSLETVNYGYTF
TGCGCCAGCAGCCTAGAGACAGTTAACTATGGCTACACCTTC
>TRBV7-6|.|TRBJ1-2|.
CASSLRVLDDLGGYTF
TGTGCCAGCAGCTTGAGAGTATTGGACGACTTAGGGGGCTACACCTTC
>TRBV5-1|.|TRBJ1-4|.
CASSLDGSNEKLFF
TGCGCCAGCAGCTTGGACGGCTCTAATGAAAAACTGTTTTTT
>TRBV6-5|.|TRBJ2-5|.
CASSYSAGWETQYF
TGTGCCAGCAGTTACTCGGCAGGCTGGGAGACCCAGTACTTC
>TRBV27|.|TRBJ2-7|.
CASSAGQTLEQYF
TGTGCCAGCAGTGCAGGGCAAACACTCGAGCAGTACTTC
>TRBV6-1|.|TRBJ1-1|.
CASSEAERGEAEAFF
TGTGCCAGCAGTGAAGCGGAGAGGGGGGAGGCTGAAGCTTTCTTT
>TRBV29-1|.|TRBJ2-6|.
CSVEDRGAGANVLTF
TGCAGCGTTGAAGATCGGGGGGCCGGGGCCAACGTCCTGACTTTC
>TRBV6-5|.|TRBJ1-2|.
CASSYHRNRNYGYTF
TGTGCCAGCAGTTACCACAGGAACAGAAACTATGGCTACACCTTC
>TRBV15|.|TRBJ2-3|.
CATRLGKRDTQYF
TGTGCCACCAGACTAGGGAAGAGAGATACGCAGTATTTT
>TRBV5-6|.|TRBJ1-2|.
CASSFRGTYGYTF
TGTGCCAGCAGCTTCCGGGGTACTTATGGCTACACCTTC
>TRBV3-1/TRBV3-2|.|TRBJ2-2|.
CASSQEVLAGYPFTGELFF
TGTGCCAGCAGCCAAGAGGTCCTGGCGGGATATCCTTTCACCGGGGAGCTGTTTTTT
>TRBV20-1|.|TRBJ2-5|.
CSASRTVSQETQYF
TGCAGTGCTAGTAGGACAGTTAGCCAAGAGACCCAGTACTTC
>TRBV6-2/TRBV6-3|.|TRBJ1-1|.
CASSYGTGGEAFF
TGTGCCAGCAGTTACGGAACCGGAGGTGAAGCTTTCTTT
>TRBV7-9|.|TRBJ2-7|.
CASSSTPRDRGGYEQYF
TGTGCCAGCAGTTCAACGCCCCGGGACCGCGGTGGGTACGAGCAGTACTTC
>TRBV5-6|TRBD1|TRBJ2-1|.
CASSPKDRGPNEQFF
TGTGCCAGCAGCCCTAAGGACAGGGGGCCCAATGAGCAGTTCTTC
>TRBV5-6|.|TRBJ1-1|.
CASSLIPGPSNTEAFF
TGTGCCAGCAGCCTGATTCCGGGACCGAGTAACACTGAAGCTTTCTTT